The clone carrying this T cell receptor (beta chain) was seen at least ten times. The cDNA was produced through 5'RACE with 10-nucleotide random UMIs. TCRdb passed the 5' RACE reads through MiXCR, listing each CDR3 protein once. This repertoire shows around 53,000 distinct CDR3 sequences, 7% to 10% found once; its top ten account for under 2.5%. The data were taken from a study of neurological immune-mediated disorders. The time point was: longitudinal time-point 3. Volunteers from a blood bank in Maryland, USA, made up the healthy controls. 2 million unsorted PBMCs were stored in RNAlater at -80 °C before RNA extraction. The material sequenced was PBMCs. The clonotype originates from a woman between 40 and 55 years old in good health.

The DNA for the CDR3 is TGTGCCATCAGTGAGCCGGCTAGCGGGAGGGTCCTTACCTACAATGAGCAGTTCTTC. Translating it yields CAISEPASGRVLTYNEQFF. V gene TRBV10-3 combines with J gene TRBJ2-1; 12 nucleotides align to TRBD2. V lost 2 bases and J lost 2; bases outside the gene matches: 10. Germline CDR1 and CDR2: ENHRY and SYGVKD. This CDR3 has 19 residues.